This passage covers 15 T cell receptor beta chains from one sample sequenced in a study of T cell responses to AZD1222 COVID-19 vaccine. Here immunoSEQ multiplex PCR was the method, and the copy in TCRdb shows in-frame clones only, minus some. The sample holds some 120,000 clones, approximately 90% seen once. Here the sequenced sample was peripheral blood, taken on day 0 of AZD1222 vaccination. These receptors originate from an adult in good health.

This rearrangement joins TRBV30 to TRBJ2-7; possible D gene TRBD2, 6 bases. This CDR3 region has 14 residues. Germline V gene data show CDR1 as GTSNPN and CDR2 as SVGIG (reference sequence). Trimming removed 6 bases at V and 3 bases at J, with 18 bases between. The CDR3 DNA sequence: TGTGCCTGTACCCCCGCGGGAAGGCTCTACGAGCAGTACTTC. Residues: CACTPAGRLYEQYF.

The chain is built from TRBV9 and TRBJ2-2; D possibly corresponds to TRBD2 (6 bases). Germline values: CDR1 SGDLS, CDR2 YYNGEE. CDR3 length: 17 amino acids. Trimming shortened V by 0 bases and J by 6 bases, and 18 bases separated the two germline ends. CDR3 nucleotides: TGTGCCAGCAGCGTAGCCCAACTAGCCCTATGGGCCGGGGAGCTGTTTTTT. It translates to CASSVAQLALWAGELFF.

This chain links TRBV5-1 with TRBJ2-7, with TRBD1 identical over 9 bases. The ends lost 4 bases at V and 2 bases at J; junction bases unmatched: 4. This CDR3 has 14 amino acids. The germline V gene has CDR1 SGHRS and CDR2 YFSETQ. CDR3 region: CASSAGQGTYEQYF. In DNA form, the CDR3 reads TGCGCCAGCAGCGCTGGACAGGGGACCTACGAGCAGTACTTC.

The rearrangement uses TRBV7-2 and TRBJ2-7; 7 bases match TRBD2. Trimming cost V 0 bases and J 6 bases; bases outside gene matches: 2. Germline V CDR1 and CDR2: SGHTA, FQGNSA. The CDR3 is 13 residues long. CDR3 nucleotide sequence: TGTGCCAGCAGCTTAGCGGGAGGGGTCGAGCAGTACTTC. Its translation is CASSLAGGVEQYF. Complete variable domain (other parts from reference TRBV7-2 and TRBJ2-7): GAGVSQSPSNKVTEKGKDVELRCDPISGHTALYWYRQSLGQGLEFLIYFQGNSAPDKSGLPSDRFSAERTGGSVSTLTIQRTQQEDSAVYLCASSLAGGVEQYFGPGTRLTVT.

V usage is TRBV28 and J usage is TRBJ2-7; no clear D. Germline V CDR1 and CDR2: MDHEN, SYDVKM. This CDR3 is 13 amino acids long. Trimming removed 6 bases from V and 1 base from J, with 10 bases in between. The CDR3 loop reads CASRPSGSYEQYF. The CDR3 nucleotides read TGTGCCAGCAGACCTTCAGGTTCCTACGAGCAGTACTTC.

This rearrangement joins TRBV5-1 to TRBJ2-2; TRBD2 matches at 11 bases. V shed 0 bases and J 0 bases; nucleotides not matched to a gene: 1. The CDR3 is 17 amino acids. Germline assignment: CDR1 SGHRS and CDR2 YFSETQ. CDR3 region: CASSLGLAGTNTGELFF. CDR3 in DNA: TGCGCCAGCAGCTTGGGACTAGCGGGGACGAACACCGGGGAGCTGTTTTTT.

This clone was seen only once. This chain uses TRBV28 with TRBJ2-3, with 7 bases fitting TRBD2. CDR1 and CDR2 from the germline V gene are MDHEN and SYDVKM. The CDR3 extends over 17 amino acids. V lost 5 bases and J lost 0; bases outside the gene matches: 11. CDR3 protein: CASSEPASGSSTDTQYF. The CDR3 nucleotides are TGTGCCAGCAGTGAACCCGCTAGCGGCTCTAGCACAGATACGCAGTATTTT.

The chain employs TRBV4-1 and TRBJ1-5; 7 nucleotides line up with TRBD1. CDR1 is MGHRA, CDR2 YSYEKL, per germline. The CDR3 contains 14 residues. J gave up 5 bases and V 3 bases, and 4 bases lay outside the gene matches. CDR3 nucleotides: TGCGCCAGCAGCCACCACAGGGGAGATCAGCCCCAGCATTTT. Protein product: CASSHHRGDQPQHF.

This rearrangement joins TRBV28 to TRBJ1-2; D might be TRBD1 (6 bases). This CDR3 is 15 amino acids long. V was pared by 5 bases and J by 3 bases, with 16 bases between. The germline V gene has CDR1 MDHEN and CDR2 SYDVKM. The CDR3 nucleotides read TGTGCCAGCAGTGCTACAGGGCTCGGTGACTATGGCTACACCTTC. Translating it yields CASSATGLGDYGYTF.

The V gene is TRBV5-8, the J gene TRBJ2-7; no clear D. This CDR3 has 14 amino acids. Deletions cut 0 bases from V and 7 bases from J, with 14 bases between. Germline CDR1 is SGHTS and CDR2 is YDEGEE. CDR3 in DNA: TGTGCCAGCAGCTTGGCCGGGTCCCCCCCGGAGCAGTACTTC. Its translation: CASSLAGSPPEQYF.

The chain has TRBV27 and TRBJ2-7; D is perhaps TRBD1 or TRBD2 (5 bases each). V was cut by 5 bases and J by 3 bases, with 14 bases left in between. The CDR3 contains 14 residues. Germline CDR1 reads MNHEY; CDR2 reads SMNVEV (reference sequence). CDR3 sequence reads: CASSEGQAFYEQYF. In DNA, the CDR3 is TGTGCCAGCAGTGAGGGGCAGGCTTTCTACGAGCAGTACTTC.

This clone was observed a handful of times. The DNA for the CDR3 is TGTGCCAGCTCAAAGGCCCCGGGCACCATATATTTT. Its protein is CASSKAPGTIYF. V is TRBV28 and J is TRBJ1-3, with D hard to call. V dropped 8 bases and J dropped 9 bases, with 14 bases sitting between them. From germline, CDR1 is MDHEN and CDR2 SYDVKM. This CDR3 has 12 residues.

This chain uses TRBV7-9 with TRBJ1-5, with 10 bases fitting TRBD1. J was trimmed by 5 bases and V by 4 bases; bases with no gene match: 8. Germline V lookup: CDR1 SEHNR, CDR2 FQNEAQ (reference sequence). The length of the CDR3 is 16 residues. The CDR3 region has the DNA TGTGCCAGCAGCTACCGGGACAGGGGAGGTGATCAGCCCCAGCATTTT. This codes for CASSYRDRGGDQPQHF.

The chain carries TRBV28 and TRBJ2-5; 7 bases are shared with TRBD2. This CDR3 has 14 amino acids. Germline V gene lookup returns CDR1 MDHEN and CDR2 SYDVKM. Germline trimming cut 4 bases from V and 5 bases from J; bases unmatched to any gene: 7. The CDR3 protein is CASSSPRGGETQYF. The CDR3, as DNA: TGTGCCAGCAGTTCCCCTCGGGGAGGGGAGACCCAGTACTTC.

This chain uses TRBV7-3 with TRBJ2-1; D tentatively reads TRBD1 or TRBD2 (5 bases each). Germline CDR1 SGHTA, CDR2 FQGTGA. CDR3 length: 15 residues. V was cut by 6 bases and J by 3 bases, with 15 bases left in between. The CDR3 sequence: CASSPHRDLYNEQFF. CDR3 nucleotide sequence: TGTGCCAGCAGTCCGCACCGGGACCTCTACAATGAGCAGTTCTTC.